This T cell receptor (beta chain) was retrieved from a study of blood T cell repertoires in COVID-19. Study context: PBMCs, B-cell-depleted T cells, or T cells provided the cDNA or gDNA that made up the material.

Per the authors' pipeline: Researchers report that nucleated cell counts were estimated from reference gene primer amplification. The assay was immunoSEQ multiplex PCR, and TCRdb's table has in-frame clones only and misses some. The DNA gave D and trimming, while V, J and clone size come from that table. This table holds about 140,000 clones, roughly 84% found once. This clone occurred a few times. Participant age was roughly 18 to 90 years, and participants resided in fewer than 25 US areas. Per germline, CDR1 KGHSY and CDR2 FQNENV. V trimming: 3 bases; J trimming: 2 bases; junction bases outside the gene matches: 10. This CDR3 has 17 amino acids.

The sample consisted of PBMCs or T cells enriched from blood (not recorded which). The source of this sequence is a man aged 40-49 years with acute COVID-19. V and J are TRBV16 and TRBJ1-2, with 9 bases fitting TRBD1. CDR3 DNA: TGTGCCAGCAGCCAGACCGGGACAGGGAGTCGGAACTATGGCTACACCTTC. Translating it yields CASSQTGTGSRNYGYTF.